This record looks at one T cell receptor (beta chain) sequence and its context. TCRdb re-called the 5' RACE reads with MiXCR, one entry per CDR3 protein. The data show roughly 600,000 distinct CDR3 sequences, 15% to 20% seen once. The sample is drawn from a study of T-cell memory formation after mild COVID-19. The CDR3 totals 15 residues. Germline assignment: CDR1 MNHEY and CDR2 SVGEGT. V dropped 2 bases and J dropped 4; count of bases not matched to a gene: 8. Input material: PBMCs or a T cell subset sorted from them (not recorded which). The rearrangement links TRBV6-2 or TRBV6-3 to TRBJ2-7; TRBD2 matches at 7 bases. The receptor comes from an adult woman who had mild COVID-19 (a few samples of this study predate the infection). Cell type and time point are not known. CDR3 residues: CASSYGGETPYEQYF. The CDR3 coding sequence is TGTGCCAGCAGTTACGGGGGGGAAACGCCATACGAGCAGTACTTC.